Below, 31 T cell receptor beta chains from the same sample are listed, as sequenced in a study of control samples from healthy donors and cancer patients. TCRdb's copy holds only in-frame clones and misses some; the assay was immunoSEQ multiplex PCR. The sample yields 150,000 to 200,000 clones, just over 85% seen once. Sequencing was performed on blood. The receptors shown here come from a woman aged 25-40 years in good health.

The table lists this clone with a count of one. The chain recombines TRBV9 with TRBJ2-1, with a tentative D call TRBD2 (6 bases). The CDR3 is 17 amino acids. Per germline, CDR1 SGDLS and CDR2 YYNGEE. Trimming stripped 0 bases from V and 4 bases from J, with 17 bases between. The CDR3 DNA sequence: TGTGCCAGCAGCGTAGCTTATGCGGGAAGATTGTACAATGAGCAGTTCTTC. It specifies CASSVAYAGRLYNEQFF.

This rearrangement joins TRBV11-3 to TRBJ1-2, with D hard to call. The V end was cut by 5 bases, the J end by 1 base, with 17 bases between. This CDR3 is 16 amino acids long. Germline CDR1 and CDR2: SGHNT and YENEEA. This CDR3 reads CASSHIGRTFNYGYTF. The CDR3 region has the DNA TGTGCCAGCAGCCATATAGGACGGACCTTTAACTATGGCTACACCTTC.

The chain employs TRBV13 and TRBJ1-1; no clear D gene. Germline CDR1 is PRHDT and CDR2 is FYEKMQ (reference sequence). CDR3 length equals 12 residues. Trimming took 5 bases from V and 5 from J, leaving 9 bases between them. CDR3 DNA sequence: TGTGCCAGCAGCCCGGGGAGGACTGAAGCTTTCTTT. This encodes CASSPGRTEAFF.

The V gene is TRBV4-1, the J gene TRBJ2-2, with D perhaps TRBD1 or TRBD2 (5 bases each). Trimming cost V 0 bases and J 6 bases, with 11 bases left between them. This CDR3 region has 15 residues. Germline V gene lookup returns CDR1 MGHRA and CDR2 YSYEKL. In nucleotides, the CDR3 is TGCGCCAGCAGCCAAGATTGGGGGAGTGCCGGGGAGCTGTTTTTT. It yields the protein CASSQDWGSAGELFF.

CDR3 region: CASSYSIPGVNYGYTF. The CDR3 DNA is TGTGCCAGCAGTTACTCGATACCCGGGGTGAACTATGGCTACACCTTC. The chain has TRBV6-5 and TRBJ1-2; D unresolved. Germline lookup yields CDR1 MNHEY and CDR2 SVGAGI. The V end was cut by 0 bases, the J end by 2 bases, with 13 bases between. The CDR3 sequence is 16 residues long.

The CDR3: CASSAGDRGARGYTF. DNA of the CDR3: TGTGCCAGCAGCGCCGGGGACAGGGGGGCCCGTGGCTACACCTTC. This chain connects TRBV9 to TRBJ1-2; 11 bases match TRBD1. The V segment lost 3 bases and the J segment 7 bases; nucleotides outside the gene matches: 8. Germline V gene sequence: CDR1 SGDLS, CDR2 YYNGEE. The CDR3 extends over 15 amino acids.

Here the CDR3 DNA reads TGTGCCACCAGTGAAAGCACAGGTCAAGAGACCCAGTACTTC. As protein: CATSESTGQETQYF. The genes are TRBV24-1 and TRBJ2-5, with a possible D match to TRBD1 (5 bases). The V end lost 4 bases, the J end lost 2 bases, and 10 bases lay between the germline ends. Germline V CDR1 and CDR2: KGHDR, SFDVKD. The CDR3 contains 14 residues.

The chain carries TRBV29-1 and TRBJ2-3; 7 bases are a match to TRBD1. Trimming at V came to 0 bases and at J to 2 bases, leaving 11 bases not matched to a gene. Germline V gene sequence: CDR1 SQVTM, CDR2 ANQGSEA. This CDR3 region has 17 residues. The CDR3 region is CSVEEVEQGFATDTQYF. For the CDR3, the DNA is TGCAGCGTTGAAGAAGTAGAACAGGGGTTTGCCACAGATACGCAGTATTTT.

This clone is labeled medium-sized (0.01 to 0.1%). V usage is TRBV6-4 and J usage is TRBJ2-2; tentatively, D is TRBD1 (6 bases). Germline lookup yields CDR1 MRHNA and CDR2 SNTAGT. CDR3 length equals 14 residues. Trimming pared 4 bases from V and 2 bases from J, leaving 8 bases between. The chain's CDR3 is CASSGGQNTGELFF. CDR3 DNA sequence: TGTGCCAGCAGTGGGGGACAAAACACCGGGGAGCTGTTTTTT.

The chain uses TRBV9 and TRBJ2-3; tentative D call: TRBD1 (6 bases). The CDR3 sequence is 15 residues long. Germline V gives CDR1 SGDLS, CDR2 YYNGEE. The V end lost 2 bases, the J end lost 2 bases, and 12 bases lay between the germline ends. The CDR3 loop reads CASSVEGVVTDTQYF. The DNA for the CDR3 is TGTGCCAGCAGCGTCGAGGGGGTGGTCACAGATACGCAGTATTTT.

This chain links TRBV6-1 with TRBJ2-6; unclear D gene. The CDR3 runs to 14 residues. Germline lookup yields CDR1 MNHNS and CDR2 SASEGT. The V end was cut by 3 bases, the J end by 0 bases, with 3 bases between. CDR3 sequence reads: CASSDISGANVLTF. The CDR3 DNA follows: TGTGCCAGCAGTGATATCTCTGGGGCCAACGTCCTGACTTTC.

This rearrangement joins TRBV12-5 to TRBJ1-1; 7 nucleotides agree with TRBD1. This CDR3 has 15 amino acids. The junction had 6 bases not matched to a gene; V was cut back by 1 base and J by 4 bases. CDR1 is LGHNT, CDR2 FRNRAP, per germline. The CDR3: CASGLGQQGSTEAFF. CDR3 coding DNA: TGTGCTAGTGGTTTGGGCCAACAGGGGAGCACTGAAGCTTTCTTT.

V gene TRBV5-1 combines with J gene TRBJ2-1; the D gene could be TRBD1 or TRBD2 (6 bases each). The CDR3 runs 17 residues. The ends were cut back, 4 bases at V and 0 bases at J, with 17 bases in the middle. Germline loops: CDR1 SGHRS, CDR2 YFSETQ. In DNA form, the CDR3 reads TGCGCCAGCAGCCGGGGGTCGGGGGCAAGCTCCTACAATGAGCAGTTCTTC. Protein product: CASSRGSGASSYNEQFF.

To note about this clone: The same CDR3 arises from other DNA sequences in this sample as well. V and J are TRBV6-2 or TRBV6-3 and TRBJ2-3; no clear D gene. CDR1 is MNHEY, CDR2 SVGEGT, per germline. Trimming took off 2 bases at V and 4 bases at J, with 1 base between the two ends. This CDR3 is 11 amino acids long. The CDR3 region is CASSYPDTQYF. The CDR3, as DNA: TGTGCCAGCAGTTACCCAGATACGCAGTATTTT.

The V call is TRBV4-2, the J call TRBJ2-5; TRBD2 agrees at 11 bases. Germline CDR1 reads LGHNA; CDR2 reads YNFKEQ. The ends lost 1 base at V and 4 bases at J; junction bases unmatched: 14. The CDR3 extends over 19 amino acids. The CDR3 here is CASSQGGLVAGGRRETQYF. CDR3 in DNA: TGTGCCAGCAGCCAAGGGGGCCTGGTAGCGGGAGGGCGACGAGAGACCCAGTACTTC.

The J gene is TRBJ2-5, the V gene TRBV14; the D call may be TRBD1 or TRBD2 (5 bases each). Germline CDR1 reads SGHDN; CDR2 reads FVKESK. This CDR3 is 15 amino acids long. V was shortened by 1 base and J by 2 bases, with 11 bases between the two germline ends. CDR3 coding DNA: TGTGCCAGCAGCCAAGCGTTGGGACCACAAGAGACCCAGTACTTC. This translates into CASSQALGPQETQYF.

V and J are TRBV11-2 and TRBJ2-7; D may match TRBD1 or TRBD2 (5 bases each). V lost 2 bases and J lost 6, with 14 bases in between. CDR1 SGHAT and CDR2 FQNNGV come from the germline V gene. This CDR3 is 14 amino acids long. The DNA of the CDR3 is TGTGCCAGCAGCTTAACGAGGGGCCGGGTCGAGCAGTACTTC. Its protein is CASSLTRGRVEQYF.

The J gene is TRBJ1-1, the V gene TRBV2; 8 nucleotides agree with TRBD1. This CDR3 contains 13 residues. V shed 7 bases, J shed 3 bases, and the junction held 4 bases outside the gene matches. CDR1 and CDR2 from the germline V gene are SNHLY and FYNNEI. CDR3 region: CASKTGGYTEAFF. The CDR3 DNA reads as TGTGCCAGCAAAACAGGGGGTTACACTGAAGCTTTCTTT.

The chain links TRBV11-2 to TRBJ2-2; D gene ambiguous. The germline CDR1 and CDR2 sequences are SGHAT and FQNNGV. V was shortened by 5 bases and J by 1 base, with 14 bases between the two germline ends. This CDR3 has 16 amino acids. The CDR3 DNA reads TGTGCCAGCAGCCCCCACTCAGCAGGGAACACCGGGGAGCTGTTTTTT. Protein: CASSPHSAGNTGELFF.

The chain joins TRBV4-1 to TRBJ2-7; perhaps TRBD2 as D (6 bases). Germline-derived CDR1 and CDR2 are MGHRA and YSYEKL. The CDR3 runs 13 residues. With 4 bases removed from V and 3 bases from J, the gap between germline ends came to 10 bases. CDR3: CASSPGTVYEQYF. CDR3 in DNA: TGCGCCAGCAGCCCCGGGACTGTCTACGAGCAGTACTTC.

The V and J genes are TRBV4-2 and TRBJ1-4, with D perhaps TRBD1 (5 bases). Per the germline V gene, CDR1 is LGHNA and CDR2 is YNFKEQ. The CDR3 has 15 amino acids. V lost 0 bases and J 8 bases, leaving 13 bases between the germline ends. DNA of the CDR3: TGTGCCAGCAGCCAAGAGGCCTCTCGGGGGGAAAAACTGTTTTTT. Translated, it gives CASSQEASRGEKLFF.

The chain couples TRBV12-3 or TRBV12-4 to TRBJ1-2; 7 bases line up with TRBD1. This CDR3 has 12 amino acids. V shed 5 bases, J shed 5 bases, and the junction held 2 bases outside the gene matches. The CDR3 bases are TGTGCCAGCAGTGGGACAGTTTATGGCTACACCTTC. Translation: CASSGTVYGYTF.

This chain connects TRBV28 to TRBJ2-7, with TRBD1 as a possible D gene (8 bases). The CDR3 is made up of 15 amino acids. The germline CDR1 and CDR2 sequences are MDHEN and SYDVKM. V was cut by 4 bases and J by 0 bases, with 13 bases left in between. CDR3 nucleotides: TGTGCCAGCAGTTCGACAGGGGAGGGCTCCTACGAGCAGTACTTC. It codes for CASSSTGEGSYEQYF.

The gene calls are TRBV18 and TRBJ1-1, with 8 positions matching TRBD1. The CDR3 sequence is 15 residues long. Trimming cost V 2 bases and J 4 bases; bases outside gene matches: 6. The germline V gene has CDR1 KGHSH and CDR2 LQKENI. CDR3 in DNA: TGTGCCAGCTCACCATCGTCGGGACAGGTCACTGAAGCTTTCTTT. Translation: CASSPSSGQVTEAFF. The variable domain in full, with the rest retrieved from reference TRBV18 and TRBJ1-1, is NAGVMQNPRHLVRRRGQEARLRCSPMKGHSHVYWYRQLPEEGLKFMVYLQKENIIDESGMPKERFSAEFPKEGPSILRIQQVVRGDSAAYFCASSPSSGQVTEAFFGQGTRLTVV.

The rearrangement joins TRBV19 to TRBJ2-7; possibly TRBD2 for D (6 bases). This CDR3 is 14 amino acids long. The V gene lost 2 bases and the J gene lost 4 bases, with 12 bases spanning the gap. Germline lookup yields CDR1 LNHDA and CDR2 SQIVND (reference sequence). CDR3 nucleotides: TGTGCCAGTAGTATAATAATAGGAGGGTACGAGCAGTACTTC. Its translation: CASSIIIGGYEQYF.

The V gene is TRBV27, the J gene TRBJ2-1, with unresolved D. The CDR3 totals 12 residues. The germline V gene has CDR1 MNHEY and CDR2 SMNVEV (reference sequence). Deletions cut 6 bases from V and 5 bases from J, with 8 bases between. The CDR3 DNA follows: TGTGCCAGCAGCCCGCCGGACAATGAGCAGTTCTTC. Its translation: CASSPPDNEQFF.

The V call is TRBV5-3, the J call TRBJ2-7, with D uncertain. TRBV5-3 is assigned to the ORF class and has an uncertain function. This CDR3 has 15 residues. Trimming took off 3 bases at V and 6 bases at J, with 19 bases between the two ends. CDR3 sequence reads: CARSSIMGRLCEQYV. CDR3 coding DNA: TGTGCCAGAAGCTCAATAATGGGCAGACTGTGCGAGCAGTACGTC.

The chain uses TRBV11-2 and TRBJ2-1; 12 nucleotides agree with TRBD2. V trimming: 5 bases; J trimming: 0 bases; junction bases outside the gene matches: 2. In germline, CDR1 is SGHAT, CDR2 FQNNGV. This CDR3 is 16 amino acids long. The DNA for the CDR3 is TGTGCCAGCAGCCGGACTAGCGGGACCTCCTACAATGAGCAGTTCTTC. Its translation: CASSRTSGTSYNEQFF.

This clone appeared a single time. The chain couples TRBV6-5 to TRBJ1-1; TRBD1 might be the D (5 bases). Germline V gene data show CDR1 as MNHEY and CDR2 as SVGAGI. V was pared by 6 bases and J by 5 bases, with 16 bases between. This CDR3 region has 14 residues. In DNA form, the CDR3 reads TGTGCCAGCAGGCCCCAGGGTTTTGGAACTGAAGCTTTCTTT. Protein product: CASRPQGFGTEAFF.

This CDR3 reads CASSLGGLDTQYF. DNA for the CDR3: TGTGCCAGCAGCTTGGGAGGCCTTGATACGCAGTATTTT. The V call is TRBV5-6, the J call TRBJ2-3; D not certain. The CDR3 sequence is 13 residues long. Per the germline V gene, CDR1 is SGHDT and CDR2 is YYEEEE. Trimming pared 0 bases from V and 6 bases from J, leaving 8 bases between.

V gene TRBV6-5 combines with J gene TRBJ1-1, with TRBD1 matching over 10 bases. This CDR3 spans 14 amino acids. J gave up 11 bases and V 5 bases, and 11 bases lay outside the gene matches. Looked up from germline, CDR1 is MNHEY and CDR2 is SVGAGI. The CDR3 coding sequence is TGTGCCAGCAGTCTGACCCGACAGGGGGCGAGCGCTTTCTTT. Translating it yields CASSLTRQGASAFF.